This TCR beta chain was identified in a study of OX40 agonist ivuxolimab in advanced cancers. Study-level results: Expanded clones were, on average, more numerous among CD8+ T cells than CD4+. A proportion of nonresponders additionally exhibited low normalized T-cell clonal expansion.

Produced via immunoSEQ multiplex PCR; TCRdb's table is partial and in-frame only. Of more than 85,000 clones listed, approximately 90% are singletons. The CDR3 is 16 residues long. Per the germline V gene, CDR1 is KGHSH and CDR2 is LQKENI. The ends were cut back, 4 bases at V and 2 bases at J, with 14 bases in the middle. A remark on this clone: Its antigen is not known.

The sample was CD4+ or CD8+ T cells sorted from blood, taken in a trial of the OX40 agonist ivuxolimab. This sequence joins TRBV18 and TRBJ2-2; a weak D match, TRBD2 (5 bases). The TCR was taken from an adult with an advanced solid tumor such as melanoma, head and neck, liver or kidney cancer. The CDR3 loop is CASSLTQLANTGELFF. In DNA form, the CDR3 reads TGTGCCAGCTCACTTACCCAGCTAGCTAACACCGGGGAGCTGTTTTTT.